These 30 T cell receptor beta chains originate from one sample sequenced in a study of blood T cell repertoires in COVID-19. Produced via immunoSEQ multiplex PCR; TCRdb's table is partial and in-frame only. Altogether hundreds of thousands of clones are present, roughly 85% being singletons, with the ten largest covering approximately 7.5%. Sequencing was carried out using peripheral blood. The receptor set was obtained from a human donor in a cohort sampled during active COVID-19.

This clone was seen once. The J gene is TRBJ1-1, the V gene TRBV6-4; D is perhaps TRBD1 (5 bases). CDR3 size: 14 residues. V dropped 6 bases and J dropped 3 bases, with 14 bases sitting between them. Germline assignment: CDR1 MRHNA and CDR2 SNTAGT. The CDR3 here is CASRTRRGDTEAFF. The CDR3 DNA follows: TGTGCCAGCAGAACTAGGAGGGGCGACACTGAAGCTTTCTTT.

The V call is TRBV5-4, the J call TRBJ2-1, with TRBD1 identical over 11 bases. The V gene end was trimmed by 0 bases and the J gene end by 7 bases; junction bases not matched to a gene: 6. This CDR3 contains 16 residues. The germline V gene encodes CDR1 SGHNT and CDR2 YYREEE (reference sequence). In DNA form, the CDR3 reads TGTGCCAGCAGCTTGGAAATGGGACAGGGGGGAAATGAGCAGTTCTTC. Residues: CASSLEMGQGGNEQFF.

In its sample, this clone is medium-sized (0.01 to 0.1%). This chain uses TRBV2 with TRBJ1-1; no reliable D call. CDR3 length: 14 amino acids. Between the trimmed V and J ends, which lost 0 bases and 7 bases, there was a span of 12 bases. Germline CDR1 reads SNHLY; CDR2 reads FYNNEI. The CDR3 here is CASSEALKTCEAFF. Written as DNA, the CDR3 is TGTGCCAGCAGTGAAGCGCTTAAGACTTGTGAAGCTTTCTTT.

This chain joins TRBV14 and TRBJ2-2; 7 bases align to TRBD1. Per the germline V gene, CDR1 is SGHDN and CDR2 is FVKESK. This CDR3 region has 15 residues. The V segment lost 2 bases and the J segment 3 bases; nucleotides outside the gene matches: 3. In DNA, the CDR3 is TGTGCCAGCAGCCAACCACAGGGGTACACCGGGGAGCTGTTTTTT. Translating gives CASSQPQGYTGELFF. The variable domain in full, with the rest retrieved from reference TRBV14 and TRBJ2-2, is EAGVTQFPSHSVIEKGQTVTLRCDPISGHDNLYWYRRVMGKEIKFLLHFVKESKQDESGMPNNRFLAERTGGTYSTLKVQPAELEDSGVYFCASSQPQGYTGELFFGEGSRLTVL.

The chain uses TRBV10-3 and TRBJ1-5, with 8 bases matching TRBD1. Germline CDR1 is ENHRY and CDR2 is SYGVKD. Trimming took 6 bases from V and 5 from J; bases not matched to a gene: 6. This CDR3 has 14 amino acids. CDR3 DNA sequence: TGTGCCATCAGACCGGGACAGGACGATCAGCCCCAGCATTTT. It codes for CAIRPGQDDQPQHF.

The genes are TRBV18 and TRBJ1-2; tentative D call: TRBD1 (5 bases). V gave up 3 bases and J gave up 2 bases, with 10 bases separating them. There are 14 residues in the CDR3. Germline CDR1 KGHSH, CDR2 LQKENI. The CDR3: CASSPFGANYGYTF. In nucleotides, the CDR3 is TGTGCCAGCTCACCGTTTGGGGCAAACTATGGCTACACCTTC.

This clone was counted between two and nine times. The V call is TRBV5-1, the J call TRBJ1-2; D remains unclear. This CDR3 spans 12 amino acids. Germline CDR1 reads SGHRS; CDR2 reads YFSETQ. Trimming took off 5 bases at V and 9 bases at J, with 14 bases between the two ends. The CDR3 DNA follows: TGCGCCAGCAGTGTCCCGCCGGGAAGCTACACCTTC. This codes for CASSVPPGSYTF.

The gene calls are TRBV11-2 and TRBJ2-7, with 10 bases aligning to TRBD2. J was trimmed by 4 bases and V by 0 bases; bases with no gene match: 3. From germline, CDR1 is SGHAT and CDR2 FQNNGV. This CDR3 has 15 residues. The CDR3 DNA reads TGTGCCAGCAGCTTAGAGAGCGGGGGGGCTTACGAGCAGTACTTC. Translation: CASSLESGGAYEQYF.

This clone occurred a few times. The rearrangement uses TRBV6-2 or TRBV6-3 and TRBJ2-7; D is perhaps TRBD2 (5 bases). There are 13 residues in the CDR3. Germline CDR1 is MNHEY and CDR2 is SVGEGT. The germline V and J ends were trimmed by 2 bases and 0 bases, with 5 bases remaining between them. CDR3 loop: CASSYGGSYEQYF. The DNA of the CDR3 is TGTGCCAGCAGTTACGGAGGCTCCTACGAGCAGTACTTC.

The chain couples TRBV12-5 to TRBJ1-4, with a weak D call TRBD1 (5 bases). Trimming removed 5 bases at V and 4 bases at J, with 14 bases between. CDR1 and CDR2 from the germline V gene are LGHNT and FRNRAP. The CDR3 is 15 residues long. Here the CDR3 DNA reads TGTGCTAGTGGTCCAGGGTTGGCTTATAATGAAAAACTGTTTTTT. The encoded protein is CASGPGLAYNEKLFF.

The chain is built from TRBV12-3 or TRBV12-4 and TRBJ2-3; TRBD1 agrees at 9 bases. CDR3 length equals 13 residues. J gave up 3 bases and V 6 bases, and 1 base lay outside the gene matches. The CDR3 loop is CASRGQGTDTQYF. CDR3 nucleotide sequence: TGTGCCAGCAGGGGACAGGGTACAGATACGCAGTATTTT.

V is TRBV10-1 and J is TRBJ2-7, with 7 bases matching TRBD1. CDR1 and CDR2 from the germline V gene are WNHNN and SYGVQD (reference sequence). J lost 2 bases, V lost 3 bases, and 1 base had no gene match. This CDR3 has 13 residues. CDR3 region: CASSEGTAYEQYF. CDR3 in DNA: TGCGCCAGCAGTGAAGGGACAGCCTACGAGCAGTACTTC.

This rearrangement joins TRBV5-4 to TRBJ2-7; 8 bases are shared with TRBD1. V shed 4 bases and J 1 base; nucleotides not matched to a gene: 4. The V gene's germline CDR1 is SGHNT and CDR2 YYREEE (reference sequence). The CDR3 is 14 residues long. CDR3 protein: CASSPGQDSYEQYF. CDR3 bases: TGTGCCAGCAGCCCGGGACAGGATTCCTACGAGCAGTACTTC.

The chain combines TRBV24-1 with TRBJ1-1; TRBD1 matches at 7 bases. Trimming removed 3 bases from V and 11 bases from J; junction bases left unmatched: 5. CDR3 length: 12 residues. CDR1 and CDR2 (germline): KGHDR, SFDVKD. The CDR3 sequence: CATSDEGAEAFF. In DNA, the CDR3 is TGTGCCACCAGTGATGAGGGGGCAGAGGCTTTCTTT.

This chain uses TRBV2 with TRBJ1-5, with TRBD1 matching over 9 bases. Looked up from germline, CDR1 is SNHLY and CDR2 is FYNNEI. V was clipped by 5 bases and J by 4 bases; unmatched bases: 6. The CDR3 loop spans 15 amino acids. The DNA for the CDR3 is TGTGCCAGCAGTAGTGACAGGGGGGGGAATCAGCCCCAGCATTTT. It is translated as CASSSDRGGNQPQHF.

The gene calls are TRBV3-1 (or the pseudogene TRBV3-2) and TRBJ2-5; D is uncertain. V was cut by 0 bases and J by 7 bases, with 9 bases left in between. CDR1 and CDR2 (germline): LGHDT, YNNKEL (reference sequence). CDR3 length: 13 residues. The CDR3 here is CASSQDTPGTQYF. Here the CDR3 DNA reads TGTGCCAGCAGCCAAGATACCCCAGGGACCCAGTACTTC.

V usage is TRBV12-3 or TRBV12-4 and J usage is TRBJ1-2, with D hard to call. This CDR3 has 13 residues. V was shortened by 3 bases and J by 2 bases, with 7 bases between the two germline ends. The CDR3 nucleotides read TGTGCCAGCAGTTTGGCCAGGAACTATGGCTACACCTTC. Its translation: CASSLARNYGYTF.

This chain joins TRBV6-6 and TRBJ2-7; 10 bases agree with TRBD1. The CDR3 contains 17 residues. Germline V gene sequence: CDR1 MNHNY, CDR2 SVGAGI (reference sequence). V was pared by 5 bases and J by 5 bases, with 15 bases of the junction left unmatched. The CDR3 DNA reads TGTGCCAGCAGTCGGGCAGACGGGACAGGGGTAAAGAACGAGCAGTACTTC. This encodes CASSRADGTGVKNEQYF.

The J gene is TRBJ1-2, the V gene TRBV18; 7 bases match TRBD1. The CDR3 is 14 residues long. With V trimmed by 2 bases and J by 6 bases, 6 bases remained unmatched. Germline assignment: CDR1 KGHSH and CDR2 LQKENI. CDR3 amino acids: CASSPTGDGDGYTF. In nucleotides, the CDR3 is TGTGCCAGCTCACCAACAGGGGACGGAGATGGCTACACCTTC.

The chain has TRBV5-1 and TRBJ2-7, with a weak D call TRBD1 (5 bases). CDR3 size: 18 residues. V dropped 2 bases and J dropped 2 bases, with 23 bases sitting between them. The germline V gene has CDR1 SGHRS and CDR2 YFSETQ. CDR3: CASSFGLLVGQTAYEQYF. In nucleotides, the CDR3 is TGCGCCAGCAGCTTCGGGCTTTTGGTAGGACAAACTGCCTACGAGCAGTACTTC.

V is TRBV5-1 and J is TRBJ2-7, with a tentative D call TRBD2 (6 bases). Germline-derived CDR1 and CDR2 are SGHRS and YFSETQ. V dropped 7 bases and J dropped 3 bases, with 17 bases sitting between them. This CDR3 region has 14 residues. The CDR3 nucleotides are TGCGCCAGCGGAGGGTCTGGCGCAGACTACGAGCAGTACTTC. Protein sequence: CASGGSGADYEQYF.

This chain uses TRBV4-1 with TRBJ1-1, with a weak D call TRBD1 (6 bases). Trimming took off 8 bases at V and 0 bases at J, with 13 bases between the two ends. The germline V gene encodes CDR1 MGHRA and CDR2 YSYEKL. The CDR3 is made up of 14 amino acids. In nucleotides, the CDR3 is TGCGCCAGCCGGAACAGGGCTCTGAACACTGAAGCTTTCTTT. Translated, it gives CASRNRALNTEAFF.

J is TRBJ1-2 and V is TRBV30, with D tentatively TRBD1 (6 bases). The length of the CDR3 is 15 residues. The V end lost 5 bases, the J end lost 1 base, and 17 bases lay between the germline ends. The germline V gene has CDR1 GTSNPN and CDR2 SVGIG (reference sequence). For the CDR3, the DNA is TGTGCCTGGGATACCGGGACGGACAGTAACTATGGCTACACCTTC. This encodes CAWDTGTDSNYGYTF.

V is TRBV6-5 and J is TRBJ2-7, with D possibly matching TRBD2 (5 bases). The CDR3 spans 16 residues. CDR1 is MNHEY and CDR2 is SVGAGI in the germline V gene. With 0 bases removed from V and 0 bases from J, the gap between germline ends came to 12 bases. Here the CDR3 reads CASSYSRGSSSYEQYF. CDR3 in DNA: TGTGCCAGCAGTTACTCGAGAGGGTCCAGCTCCTACGAGCAGTACTTC.

The genes are TRBV30 and TRBJ2-2; D is possibly TRBD1 (6 bases). The CDR3 totals 13 residues. Trimming removed 5 bases from V and 6 bases from J, with 13 bases in between. In germline, CDR1 is GTSNPN, CDR2 SVGIG (reference sequence). This CDR3 is CAWATGNSGELFF. The CDR3, as DNA: TGTGCCTGGGCAACAGGGAATTCCGGGGAGCTGTTTTTT. Full variable domain (rest looked up from reference TRBV30 and TRBJ2-2): SQTIHQWPATLVQPVGSPLSLECTVEGTSNPNLYWYRQAAGRGLQLLFYSVGIGQISSEVPQNLSASRPQDRQFILSSKKLLLSDSGFYLCAWATGNSGELFFGEGSRLTVL.

This chain uses TRBV19 with TRBJ2-7, with 8 bases lining up with TRBD1. With V trimmed by 2 bases and J by 2 bases, 2 bases remained unmatched. The length of the CDR3 is 14 residues. Germline CDR1 reads LNHDA; CDR2 reads SQIVND (reference sequence). The CDR3 sequence is CASSIKQGAYEQYF. The CDR3 DNA reads as TGTGCCAGTAGTATAAAACAGGGGGCCTACGAGCAGTACTTC.

The chain couples TRBV14 to TRBJ1-6; D possibly corresponds to TRBD1 (6 bases). This CDR3 has 15 residues. Germline lookup yields CDR1 SGHDN and CDR2 FVKESK. V was pared by 1 base and J by 6 bases, with 10 bases between. In DNA, the CDR3 is TGTGCCAGCAGCCAAGCGACAGGACTTAATTCACCCCTCCACTTT. It specifies CASSQATGLNSPLHF.

The chain is built from TRBV19 and TRBJ1-2; D might be TRBD1 (6 bases). The germline V gene encodes CDR1 LNHDA and CDR2 SQIVND (reference sequence). V gave up 8 bases and J gave up 8 bases, with 12 bases separating them. The CDR3 runs 11 residues. CDR3 in DNA: TGTGCCAGTGGATACAGGGACGGCTACACCTTC. Its translation: CASGYRDGYTF.

Details on this clone: The identical CDR3 is also encoded by other nucleotide sequences in the sample. This sequence joins TRBV18 and TRBJ1-2; D possibly corresponds to TRBD1 (6 bases). The CDR3 runs 14 residues. From germline, CDR1 is KGHSH and CDR2 LQKENI. Deletions cut 2 bases from V and 3 bases from J, with 10 bases between. This CDR3 reads CASSPGGADYGYTF. The CDR3 bases are TGTGCCAGCTCACCAGGGGGCGCGGACTATGGCTACACCTTC.

The V and J genes are TRBV5-8 and TRBJ1-5, with D possibly TRBD1 on 5 matching bases. Deletions cut 0 bases from V and 6 bases from J, with 13 bases between. CDR3 length: 15 amino acids. The germline V gene has CDR1 SGHTS and CDR2 YDEGEE. The CDR3 loop is CASSLGGVFGQPQHF. DNA of the CDR3: TGTGCCAGCAGCTTGGGGGGGGTTTTCGGTCAGCCCCAGCATTTT.